This note documents a single T cell receptor (beta chain) sequence. Its target is unknown. This sample stems from a study of T cell responses to AZD1222 COVID-19 vaccine. Study-wide results and caveats: Baseline serology detected seropositivity in only five or six AZD1222 recipients. Two AZD1222 administrations were followed by greater Spike-specific TCR breadth and depth.

The repertoire was sequenced with immunoSEQ multiplex PCR; TCRdb's copy has only in-frame clones and lacks some. Of some 130,000 clones detected, around 85% appear once; the ten largest clones hold approximately 8%. The sample consisted of peripheral blood, taken on day 0 of AZD1222 vaccination. The source of this sequence is an adult in good health.

CDR3 DNA: TGTGCCAGCAGCTTAGGCGGGGAAGAGGGCAAAAACATTCAGTACTTC. It specifies CASSLGGEEGKNIQYF. This chain uses TRBV11-3 with TRBJ2-4; maybe TRBD2 (6 bases). Germline V gene lookup returns CDR1 SGHNT and CDR2 YENEEA. Trimming left V 1 base short and J 3 bases short, with 13 bases between. CDR3 length: 16 amino acids. The full variable domain, in which reference TRBV11-3 and TRBJ2-4 provide the parts outside the CDR3, is EAGVVQSPRYKIIEKKQPVAFWCNPISGHNTLYWYLQNLGQGPELLIRYENEEAVDDSQLPKDRFSAERLKGVDSTLKIQPAELGDSAVYLCASSLGGEEGKNIQYFGAGTRLSVL.